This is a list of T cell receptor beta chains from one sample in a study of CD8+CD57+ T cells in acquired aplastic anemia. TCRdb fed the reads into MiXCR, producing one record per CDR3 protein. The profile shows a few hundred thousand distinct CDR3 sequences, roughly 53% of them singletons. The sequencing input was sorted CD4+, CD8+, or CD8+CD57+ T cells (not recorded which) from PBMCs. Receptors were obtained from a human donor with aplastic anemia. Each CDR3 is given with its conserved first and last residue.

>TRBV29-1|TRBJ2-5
CSVDQDRGRRSETQYF
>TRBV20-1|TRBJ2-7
CSARDGGGHNYEQYF
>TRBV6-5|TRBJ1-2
CASSEQGGRSYGYTF
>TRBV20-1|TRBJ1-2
CSSWTANYGYTF
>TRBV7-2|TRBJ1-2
CASSQEGPANYGYTF
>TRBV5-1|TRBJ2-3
CASSGASGGITSTDTQYF
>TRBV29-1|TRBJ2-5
CSLSQPQETQYF
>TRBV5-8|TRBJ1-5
CASSSDGYQPQHF
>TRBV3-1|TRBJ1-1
CASSQVGETEAFF
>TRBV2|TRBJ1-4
CASSEQGMFGEKLFF
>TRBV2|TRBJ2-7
CASAKRATYEQYF
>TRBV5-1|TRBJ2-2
CASSLGVGDGGTGELFF
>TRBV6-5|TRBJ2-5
CASSYTLSGAMNQETQYF
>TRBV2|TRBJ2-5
CASSGDSQETQYF
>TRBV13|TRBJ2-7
CASSRTEYEQYF
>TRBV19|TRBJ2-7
CASSIGSRGRSNEQYF
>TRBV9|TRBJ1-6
CASSIRDSPISPLHF
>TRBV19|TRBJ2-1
CASKWGMDRSYNEQFF
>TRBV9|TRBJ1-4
CASSPTATNEKLFF
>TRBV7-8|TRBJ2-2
CASTNQWDRGHSGELFF
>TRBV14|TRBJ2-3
CASSLAAFTSTDTQYF
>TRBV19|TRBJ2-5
CASSIEGGTSRTQYF
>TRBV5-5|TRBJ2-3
CASSSGGGSTDTQYF
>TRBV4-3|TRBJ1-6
CASSQAHSDRYSPLHF
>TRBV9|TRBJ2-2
CASSTRDPPAGELFF
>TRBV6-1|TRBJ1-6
CATLVSYNSPLHF
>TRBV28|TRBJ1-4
CGSGGGPNEKLFF
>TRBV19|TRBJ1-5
CATMRLQRGQGAKQPQHF
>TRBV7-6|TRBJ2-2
CASSPNSQPNTGELFF
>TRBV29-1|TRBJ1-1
CSVAFGIYTEAFF
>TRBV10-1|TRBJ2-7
CASSERSASGYEQYF
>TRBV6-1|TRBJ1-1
CASRAGGRVLNTEAFF
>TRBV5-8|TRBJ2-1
CASSPTSYNEQFF
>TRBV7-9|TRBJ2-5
CASSLANPLRETQYF
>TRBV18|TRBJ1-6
CASSPGGAGSPLHF
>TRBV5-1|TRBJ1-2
CASSTGQGAINYGYTF
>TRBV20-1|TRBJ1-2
CSARDRASGYTF
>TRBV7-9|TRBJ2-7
CASSLGGLTGREEQYF
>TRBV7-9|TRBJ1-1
CASSHQGRKGEAFF
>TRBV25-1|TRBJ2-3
CASSPPGDTQYF
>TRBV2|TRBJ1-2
CASLGTGSRVNYGYTF
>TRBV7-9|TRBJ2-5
CASSSGQGAYQETQYF
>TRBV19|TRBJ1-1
CASSFSSGGRGEAFF
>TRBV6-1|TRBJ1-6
CASSEDESNSPLHF
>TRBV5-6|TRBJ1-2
CASSLVVTTGRYGYTF
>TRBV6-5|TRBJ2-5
CASSKTWGFEETQYF
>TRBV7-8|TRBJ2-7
CASRAGTSTYEQYF
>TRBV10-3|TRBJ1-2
CAISEPQGIWHGYTF
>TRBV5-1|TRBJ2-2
CASSRGLTGELFF
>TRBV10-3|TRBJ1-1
CAISESWGATNTEAFF
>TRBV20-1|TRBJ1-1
CSARPDRNTEAFF
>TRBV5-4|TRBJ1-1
CASSLRGVNTEAFF
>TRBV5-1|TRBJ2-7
CAKPGQGLEQYF
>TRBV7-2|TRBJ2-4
CASSLVPLSGPRGAKNIQYF
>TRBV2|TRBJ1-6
CASRPRGGYLGSYNSPLHF
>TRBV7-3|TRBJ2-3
CASSFEGDTQYF